The source of this T cell receptor (beta chain) is a study of blood T cell repertoires in COVID-19. Study details: COVID-19 samples collected from the United States, Italy and Spain covered acute and convalescent phases. Sources were T cells, B-cell-depleted T cells, or PBMCs; the material itself was cDNA or gDNA.

Repertoires were generated with immunoSEQ multiplex PCR, while TCRdb's copy carries only in-frame clones and drops some. The table has about 310,000 clones, around 91% seen once. The CDR3 is 15 amino acids. V was pared by 6 bases and J by 7 bases, with 10 bases of the junction left unmatched. CDR1 is SNHLY, CDR2 FYNNEI, per germline. The TCR originated in a middle-aged woman who had recovered from COVID-19. Sequencing was performed on PBMCs or T cells enriched from blood (not recorded which). This chain uses TRBV2 with TRBJ2-7, with 12 bases matching TRBD2. The CDR3 DNA reads as TGTGCCAGCAGCACTAGCGGGAGGACTCTGCGGGAGCAGTACTTC. It encodes CASSTSGRTLREQYF.